This TCR beta chain was sequenced during a study of T-cell reconstitution after alpha-beta-depleted transplantation in children. The CDR3 contains 12 residues. V lost 10 bases and J lost 4; bases outside the gene matches: 4. The germline V gene has CDR1 KGHDR and CDR2 SFDVKD. A TCRbeta library incorporating unique molecular identifiers was prepared. TCRdb re-analysed the PCR reads in MiXCR, keeping a single row per CDR3 protein. The sample shows about 240,000 distinct CDR3 sequences, about 12% of them seen only once. This clonotype was recorded many times. The specimen comprised PBMCs from the stem cell graft donor, sampled from the stem cell graft. The rearrangement uses TRBV24-1 and TRBJ1-1; 8 bases agree with TRBD1. The receptor was derived from a human donor who donated a stem cell graft to a child with acute lymphoblastic leukemia. In DNA form, the CDR3 reads TGTGCCACTGATGACAGGGGCACTGAAGCTTTCTTT. It encodes CATDDRGTEAFF.